This TCR beta chain was recorded in a study of radiation and T cells in renal cell carcinoma. The overall study: Nephrectomy followed 15 Gy stereotactic body radiation by 4 weeks.

Generated by immunoSEQ multiplex PCR, the TCRdb table keeps only in-frame clones and is missing some. The sample has roughly 120,000 clones, approximately 78% seen once. Overall study findings and caveats: Without pretreatment biopsies, baseline tumor clonotype presence was undetermined. From baseline, blood top tumor clonotypes peaked at 2 weeks post-radiation.

Time point here: baseline pretreatment blood. Treatment indicated: 15 Gy SBRT to primary tumor, nephrectomy 4 weeks later. On this clone itself: Its specificity is unknown.

In germline, CDR1 is LGHNA, CDR2 YSLEER. The CDR3 totals 14 residues. With 3 bases clipped from V and 6 bases from J, the junction kept 7 bases outside the gene matches. The receptor was isolated from a woman aged 55 to 70 with renal cell carcinoma. Material: blood, obtained from a patient whose treatment included radiotherapy and nephrectomy. The genes are TRBV4-3 and TRBJ1-1; 7 bases are shared with TRBD1. For the CDR3, the DNA is TGCGCCAGCAGCCACAGGGGGGGCGAGGCTGAAGCTTTCTTT. Residues: CASSHRGGEAEAFF.